This T cell receptor (beta chain) appears in the sequencing data of a study of blood T cell repertoires in COVID-19 (dated by TCRdb to the early 2020s). About the full investigation: Samples covering the acute and convalescent phases of COVID-19 were provided by collaborators in the United States, Italy and Spain. The prospective study material was composed of cDNA or gDNA derived from T cells, B-cell-depleted T cells, or PBMCs. The dataset comprised deeply sampled blood TCRbeta repertoires from subjects exposed to, actively infected with, or recovered from COVID-19. The repertoires were released in a freely available public database meant as a resource for research on the immune response to SARS-CoV-2. Samples came from the ongoing ImmuneRACE study (first 160 participants) plus 1,254 subjects from 6 global collaborators. The sample metadata nearly always contained a de-identified subject ID, COVID-19 status, age in years and sex. HLA class I and class II types, where available, came from metadata supplied by the sample provider rather than from assay-based typing.

The immunoSEQ Assay, a bias-controlled multiplex PCR, was used to amplify TCRbeta CDR3 regions from genomic DNA. The paper's data handling went like this. Within the assay, amplification of reference gene primers was used to estimate how many nucleated cells each sample contained. To quantify the absolute abundance of each unique TCRbeta CDR3 rearrangement, sequence reads were collapsed and filtered. Productive Simpson clonality was computed per sample as the square root of Simpson's diversity index over productive rearrangements. The immuneACCESS repertoire file appears here via TCRdb, limited to in-frame rearrangements. These files lack a portion of the clones; in checked studies, under half of the deficit traces to unresolved V genes, and the cause of the others is not known. V and J calls and clone size are those listed in that table; D and trimming were worked out from the DNA. Recorded for this sample are more than 90,000 clones; about 80% of them occurred a single time. The top ten hold roughly 6.2% of the sample.

What the research found in general, with its limitations: Clinical and demographic metadata were provided uncurated, with the amount varying by source and participant.

Whole blood was collected in K2EDTA tubes by collaborating institutions according to the institutions' own protocols. For TCRbeta analysis, collaborators shipped samples in one of three forms: frozen whole blood, isolated PBMCs, or DNA extracted from either of those sample types. A remark on this clone: Its antigen specificity is not known. Nothing much larger sits one base from this clone, and base qualities are not available.

From V the trimming removes 4 bases and from J it removes 5 bases, while the gene matches leave 4 bases of the junction unaccounted for. Measured from the cysteine to the phenylalanine, the CDR3 is 15 residues long. CDR3 DNA only is kept here, 45 bases in frame from base 1. CDR1 and CDR2, per the germline V gene, are SGHRS and YFSETQ. Sequencing input: peripheral blood. This TCR was recovered from a man aged 65-85 years with acute or convalescent COVID-19. The rearrangement joined TRBV5-1 to TRBJ2-2; 11 central nucleotides agree with TRBD2. The CDR3 region: CASSQGTSGTGELFF. In nucleotide form, the sequence is TGCGCCAGCAGCCAAGGGACTAGCGGTACCGGGGAGCTGTTTTTT.